This TCR beta chain derives from a study of T cell responses to AZD1222 COVID-19 vaccine. General study points: Repertoire collection took place solely once the T cell response had peaked. At baseline, just a handful of AZD1222 recipients tested seropositive. Spike regions recognized by vaccine-associated CD4 TCRs spanned the protein, led by 160-218 and 743-854.

The protocol was immunoSEQ multiplex PCR, while the TCRdb copy is restricted to in-frame clones and leaves out a portion. The sample has about 140,000 clones, roughly 92% seen once. Second-dose groups at about 4 or about 12 weeks were pooled. To note about this clone: Its antigen is not known.

The clonotype was recovered from an adult who received the AZD1222 COVID-19 vaccine. This specimen was peripheral blood, taken 28 days after the second AZD1222 dose.

The CDR3 here is CASSQEGQLYF. The CDR3 nucleotides are TGTGCCAGCAGCCAAGAGGGACAGCTCTATTTT. The chain links TRBV3-1 (or the pseudogene TRBV3-2) to TRBJ1-3; 7 bases agree with TRBD1. Germline trimming cut 0 bases from V and 16 bases from J; bases unmatched to any gene: 3. This CDR3 has 11 amino acids. Germline CDR1 reads LGHDT; CDR2 reads YNNKEL (reference sequence).